The clone carrying this TCR beta chain has at least ten counts. This CDR3 comprises 14 residues. In germline, CDR1 is GTSNPN, CDR2 SVGIG (reference sequence). Germline trimming cut 2 bases from V and 7 bases from J; bases unmatched to any gene: 5. This entry is derived from a study of early T cells in non-severe SARS-CoV-2 infection. Individual cDNA molecules were tagged with unique molecular identifiers. TCRdb re-derived calls from the 5' RACE reads in MiXCR, one entry per CDR3 protein. The sample yields 85,000 to 90,000 distinct CDR3 sequences, about 14% seen once. The receptor was isolated from an adult who was a healthcare worker with PCR-confirmed SARS-CoV-2 infection or an uninfected control (not recorded which). The chain has TRBV30 and TRBJ1-4; TRBD1 agrees at 9 bases. The source material was whole blood. The CDR3 loop is CAWSLGTGTEKLFF. CDR3 nucleotides: TGTGCCTGGAGTTTGGGGACAGGGACTGAAAAACTGTTTTTT. The variable domain in full, with the rest retrieved from reference TRBV30 and TRBJ1-4, is SQTIHQWPATLVQPVGSPLSLECTVEGTSNPNLYWYRQAAGRGLQLLFYSVGIGQISSEVPQNLSASRPQDRQFILSSKKLLLSDSGFYLCAWSLGTGTEKLFFGSGTQLSVL.